This paragraph covers one T cell receptor (beta chain) sequence. This entry belongs to a study of blood T cell repertoires in COVID-19. The CDR3 is 17 residues long. The V segment lost 1 base and the J segment 2 bases; nucleotides outside the gene matches: 7. From germline, CDR1 is SGHVS and CDR2 FNYEAQ. The method was immunoSEQ multiplex PCR; TCRdb's version includes in-frame clones alone and lacks a portion of them. The sample has 250,000 to 350,000 clones, about 87% seen once; the top ten hold about 7.8%. This sequence joins TRBV7-6 and TRBJ1-5; 8 bases are shared with TRBD1. This clonotype originated in a woman between 45 and 65 years old who had recovered from COVID-19. The sequencing input was peripheral blood. For the CDR3, the DNA is TGTGCCAGCAGCTTAGAACAGGGGGGTTACGGCAATCAGCCCCAGCATTTT. Translated, it gives CASSLEQGGYGNQPQHF.